This TCR beta chain was captured in a study of PD-L1 blockade in urothelial cancer. Sequenced by immunoSEQ multiplex PCR; TCRdb stores in-frame clones only, minus some. The table has around 100,000 clones, approximately 85% seen once; the top ten hold 2% to 3%. This CDR3 region has 14 residues. V was clipped by 5 bases and J by 5 bases, with 15 bases between them. Germline V CDR1 and CDR2: LNHNV, YYDKDF (reference sequence). This clone was detected once. The TCR sequence derives from a man aged 45-65 years with urothelial cancer. The chain employs TRBV15 and TRBJ2-5, with a tentative D call TRBD2 (5 bases). Sequencing was performed on PBMCs, taken around atezolizumab (anti-PD-L1) treatment. Written as DNA, the CDR3 is TGTGCCACCAGCGCCCGGCGGGTGGTTGAGACCCAGTACTTC. It codes for CATSARRVVETQYF.